Listed below are T cell receptor beta chains from one sample, sequenced in a study of T-cell reconstitution after alpha-beta-depleted transplantation in children. TCRdb reprocessed the PCR reads via MiXCR and lists one record per CDR3 protein. The top ten clones hold 0.9% to 1.2% of a sample with 640,000 or so distinct CDR3 sequences, around 16% of them seen once. The sample here was PBMCs from the stem cell graft donor, taken from the stem cell graft. The receptors were gathered from a human donor who donated a stem cell graft to a child with acute myeloid leukemia. CDR3s include the opening cysteine and the closing phenylalanine or tryptophan. The listing skips clone size in some rows; elsewhere it reads once, few, many or a size class.

j_call: TRBJ2-1; clone_size: .; v_call: TRBV30; cdr3_aa: CAWLTSGGHNEQFF
j_call: TRBJ2-1; clone_size: few; v_call: TRBV15; cdr3_aa: CATSRGLAGASSYNEQFF
j_call: TRBJ2-3; clone_size: many; v_call: TRBV20-1; cdr3_aa: CSARDGSGGAYTQYF
j_call: TRBJ1-2; clone_size: many; v_call: TRBV20-1; cdr3_aa: CSASSVDGYTF
j_call: TRBJ1-6; clone_size: few; v_call: TRBV5-1; cdr3_aa: CASSPIGGNSPLHF
j_call: TRBJ1-5; clone_size: .; v_call: TRBV12-3/TRBV12-4; cdr3_aa: CASGPDRGNQPQHF
j_call: TRBJ2-1; clone_size: many; v_call: TRBV20-1; cdr3_aa: CSATTTGLYNEQFF
j_call: TRBJ1-1; clone_size: .; v_call: TRBV18; cdr3_aa: CASSPLGSIVGLMNTEAFF
j_call: TRBJ2-3; clone_size: many; v_call: TRBV7-2; cdr3_aa: CASSPITDTQYF
j_call: TRBJ2-5; clone_size: .; v_call: TRBV6-2/TRBV6-3; cdr3_aa: CASSYVRSQETQYF
j_call: TRBJ2-1; clone_size: many; v_call: TRBV4-3; cdr3_aa: CASSPPPPGDNEQFF
j_call: TRBJ2-1; clone_size: .; v_call: TRBV15; cdr3_aa: CATSRERTGRTYNEQFF
j_call: TRBJ2-3; clone_size: few; v_call: TRBV7-3; cdr3_aa: CASSRGTSGDTQYF
j_call: TRBJ2-1; clone_size: few; v_call: TRBV4-3; cdr3_aa: CASSQDWGVAGGNEQFF
j_call: TRBJ2-5; clone_size: few; v_call: TRBV12-3/TRBV12-4; cdr3_aa: CASSFGSGGRETQYF
j_call: TRBJ1-1; clone_size: .; v_call: TRBV13; cdr3_aa: CAAGTLNTEAFF
j_call: TRBJ1-2; clone_size: .; v_call: TRBV7-8; cdr3_aa: CASSYIPGSNYGYTF
j_call: TRBJ1-1; clone_size: many; v_call: TRBV6-2/TRBV6-3; cdr3_aa: CASSYSRQPNTEAFF
j_call: TRBJ1-1; clone_size: few; v_call: TRBV29-1; cdr3_aa: CSDGNTEAFF
j_call: TRBJ1-1; clone_size: few; v_call: TRBV5-5; cdr3_aa: CASSLVQVGGTEAFF
j_call: TRBJ2-1; clone_size: many; v_call: TRBV9; cdr3_aa: CATSSGGEYNEQFF
j_call: TRBJ2-3; clone_size: few; v_call: TRBV4-2; cdr3_aa: CASSPTGREGDTQYF
j_call: TRBJ2-5; clone_size: .; v_call: TRBV5-1; cdr3_aa: CASSSTSGGAMETQYF
j_call: TRBJ1-2; clone_size: few; v_call: TRBV6-2/TRBV6-3; cdr3_aa: CASSYSPGRGRFVYGYTF
j_call: TRBJ2-5; clone_size: many; v_call: TRBV20-1; cdr3_aa: CSAIFAGKETQYF
j_call: TRBJ2-1; clone_size: many; v_call: TRBV13; cdr3_aa: CASSPERDEQFF
j_call: TRBJ2-5; clone_size: .; v_call: TRBV5-1; cdr3_aa: CASSLGSGWQETQYF
j_call: TRBJ2-7; clone_size: few; v_call: TRBV5-1; cdr3_aa: CASSLASGTYEQYF
j_call: TRBJ2-7; clone_size: many; v_call: TRBV7-7; cdr3_aa: CASSTGQGRGEQYF
j_call: TRBJ2-2; clone_size: few; v_call: TRBV12-3/TRBV12-4; cdr3_aa: CASSQGVLNTGELFF
j_call: TRBJ2-1; clone_size: few; v_call: TRBV5-1; cdr3_aa: CASSSSAGGYNEQFF
j_call: TRBJ1-2; clone_size: .; v_call: TRBV20-1; cdr3_aa: CSASAQRLYGYTF
j_call: TRBJ2-3; clone_size: .; v_call: TRBV24-1; cdr3_aa: CATSDWTGGSADTQYF
j_call: TRBJ2-1; clone_size: .; v_call: TRBV6-1; cdr3_aa: CASSVTGTDYNEQFF
j_call: TRBJ2-2; clone_size: many; v_call: TRBV20-1; cdr3_aa: CSARSGAGELFF
j_call: TRBJ1-1; clone_size: many; v_call: TRBV27; cdr3_aa: CASSLYLGNTEAFF
j_call: TRBJ1-2; clone_size: many; v_call: TRBV20-1; cdr3_aa: CSARDPVGSPAGYTF
j_call: TRBJ2-7; clone_size: many; v_call: TRBV5-1; cdr3_aa: CASSWEGPEEQYF
j_call: TRBJ2-2; clone_size: .; v_call: TRBV4-2; cdr3_aa: CASSQDGSDTGELFF
j_call: TRBJ1-2; clone_size: many; v_call: TRBV5-1; cdr3_aa: CASSPPGQANYGYTF
j_call: TRBJ1-1; clone_size: .; v_call: TRBV7-9; cdr3_aa: CASSFLDREATEAFF
j_call: TRBJ1-5; clone_size: .; v_call: TRBV7-9; cdr3_aa: CASSQQGFNQPQHF
j_call: TRBJ2-1; clone_size: .; v_call: TRBV6-5; cdr3_aa: CASSYRATGRGGLDEQFF
j_call: TRBJ2-3; clone_size: few; v_call: TRBV20-1; cdr3_aa: CSAHQGSLATDTQYF
j_call: TRBJ2-5; clone_size: .; v_call: TRBV10-3; cdr3_aa: CAISESTGQETQYF
j_call: TRBJ2-1; clone_size: .; v_call: TRBV14; cdr3_aa: CASSQEVGRDDEQFF
j_call: TRBJ2-5; clone_size: many; v_call: TRBV5-1; cdr3_aa: CASSFGGQVFQETQYF
j_call: TRBJ2-1; clone_size: .; v_call: TRBV7-9; cdr3_aa: CASILAGARYNEQFF
j_call: TRBJ2-2; clone_size: few; v_call: TRBV20-1; cdr3_aa: CSARAEYGGGVTGELFF
j_call: TRBJ2-3; clone_size: many; v_call: TRBV7-3; cdr3_aa: CASSLKSGLGSTDTQYF